Listed here are 18 T cell receptor beta chains from one sample, sequenced in a study of CD8+CD57+ T cells in acquired aplastic anemia. According to the study, genomic DNA was the template for TCR beta VDJ and CDR3 profiling. One entry per CDR3 protein, called by TCRdb with MiXCR from the reads. The sample yields 400,000 to 450,000 distinct CDR3 sequences, roughly 64% seen once. Specimen: sorted CD4+, CD8+, or CD8+CD57+ T cells (not recorded which) from PBMCs. The receptors were gathered from a human donor in good health, serving as a control.

Turning to this clonotype: Germline is not matched at one junction end, which may reflect a read error. The rearrangement uses TRBV14 and TRBJ2-3; the D is unclear. The germline CDR1 and CDR2 sequences are SGHDN and FVKESK. The CDR3 length is 14 residues. The CDR3 here is CASSQDKREATLDF. DNA of the CDR3: TGTGCCAGCAGCCAAGACAAACGTGAAGCTACGCTTGATTTT.

This clonotype was picked up many times. This chain links TRBV6-5 with TRBJ1-2; the D is unclear. Germline V gene lookup returns CDR1 MNHEY and CDR2 SVGAGI. The CDR3 runs to 15 residues. V lost 0 bases to trimming and J lost 0 bases, with 8 bases between them. CDR3 sequence: CASSYSREPNYGYTF. CDR3 nucleotide sequence: TGTGCCAGCAGTTACTCTCGGGAACCTAACTATGGCTACACCTTC.

With respect to this clonotype: This is likely a read error, given that the CDR3 carries no conserved phenylalanine or tryptophan at its end. Because the CDR3's place on the DNA is in doubt, the DNA is left out and the CDR3 is given as listed by TCRdb. The chain couples TRBV7-2 to TRBJ1-5; no check of the table's D call, TRBD1, against the DNA was made. Germline V gives CDR1 SGHTA, CDR2 FQGNSA. The CDR3 length equals 13 residues, ends included. The CDR3 spells CASSLVGQGSPHH.

This clonotype was recorded at least ten times. CDR3 sequence: CASSGTAGDTDTQYF. The CDR3 DNA reads as TGTGCCAGCAGCGGCACGGCGGGGGATACAGATACGCAGTATTTT. V usage is TRBV6-2 or TRBV6-3 and J usage is TRBJ2-3, with 7 bases aligning to TRBD2. CDR1 and CDR2 (germline): MNHEY, SVGEGT. The ends lost 6 bases at V and 3 bases at J; junction bases unmatched: 9. The CDR3 loop spans 15 amino acids.

This sequence joins TRBV2 and TRBJ2-7; D is ambiguous. This CDR3 is 13 amino acids long. The germline gives CDR1 SNHLY, CDR2 FYNNEI. Trimming took 7 bases from V and 1 from J, leaving 11 bases between them. The CDR3 sequence is CASKPPWSYEQYF. CDR3 nucleotides: TGTGCCAGCAAACCTCCTTGGTCCTACGAGCAGTACTTC. The whole variable domain, filled in from reference TRBV2 and TRBJ2-7, reads EPEVTQTPSHQVTQMGQEVILRCVPISNHLYFYWYRQILGQKVEFLVSFYNNEISEKSEIFDDQFSVERPDGSNFTLKIRSTKLEDSAMYFCASKPPWSYEQYFGPGTRLTVT.

This clonotype was seen at least ten times. The chain employs TRBV9 and TRBJ2-5; D unclear. Trimming took 0 bases from V and 5 from J, leaving 8 bases between them. The V gene's germline CDR1 is SGDLS and CDR2 YYNGEE. CDR3 length: 13 residues. CDR3 bases: TGTGCCAGCAGCGTAGTTGGGCAGGAGACCCAGTACTTC. It specifies CASSVVGQETQYF. Full variable domain (missing parts from reference TRBV9 and TRBJ2-5): DSGVTQTPKHLITATGQRVTLRCSPRSGDLSVYWYQQSLDQGLQFLIQYYNGEERAKGNILERFSAQQFPDLHSELNLSSLELGDSALYFCASSVVGQETQYFGPGTRLLVL.

This clonotype was counted at least ten times. This chain uses TRBV20-1 with TRBJ1-2; TRBD1 agrees at 8 bases. Trimming cost V 3 bases and J 3 bases; bases outside gene matches: 3. Germline V CDR1 and CDR2: DFQATT, SNEGSKA (reference sequence). The CDR3 loop spans 13 amino acids. The CDR3 nucleotides are TGCAGTGCTAGTTCGGGACAGGACTATGGCTACACCTTC. It is translated as CSASSGQDYGYTF.

The J gene is TRBJ2-1, the V gene TRBV7-8; the match to TRBD2 covers 8 bases. The J call is uncertain, as TRBJ2-7 better fits the DNA end. Germline CDR1 and CDR2: SGHVS and FQNEAQ. The CDR3 runs to 15 residues. CDR3 bases: TGTGCCAGCAGGTTGACTAGCGCCGAGAAGTACGAGCAGTACTTC. This sequence encodes CASRLTSAEKYEQYF.

This chain connects TRBV7-3 to TRBJ1-2; D unclear. This CDR3 contains 15 residues. Trimming left V 2 bases short and J 11 bases short, with 21 bases between. The germline V gene has CDR1 SGHTA and CDR2 FQGTGA. The CDR3 sequence is CASSLPSNDKLCYTF. CDR3 DNA: TGTGCCAGCAGCTTACCGAGTAATGATAAACTGTGTTACACCTTC.

This clonotype appeared a single time. Being one base from a much bigger clone, this may be a read error. A read error is likely, as this CDR3 ends without the conserved phenylalanine or tryptophan. The chain combines TRBV7-2 with TRBJ2-2; D might be TRBD2 (6 bases). Germline V lookup: CDR1 SGHTA, CDR2 FQGNSA. The CDR3 sequence is 15 residues long. Trimming took off 6 bases at V and 5 bases at J, with 16 bases between the two ends. The CDR3 bases are TGTGCCAGCAGTTCGGAGCGGGCAGGGACCGGGGAGCTGTTTTCT. Translating it yields CASSSERAGTGELFS.

The genes are TRBV7-4 and TRBJ2-7, with TRBD1 identical over 9 bases. V shed 6 bases, J shed 0 bases, and the junction held 6 bases outside the gene matches. The CDR3 is 15 residues long. The germline V gene encodes CDR1 SGHVT and CDR2 SQSDAQ. Written as DNA, the CDR3 is TGTGCCAGCAGGACGACAGGGGGTAGCTCCTACGAGCAGTACTTC. Translating it yields CASRTTGGSSYEQYF.

The chain is built from TRBV7-9 and TRBJ1-4, with D tentatively TRBD1 (6 bases). The germline gives CDR1 SEHNR, CDR2 FQNEAQ (reference sequence). V was clipped by 4 bases and J by 6 bases, with 15 bases between them. The CDR3 has 15 amino acids. The CDR3, as DNA: TGTGCCAGCAGCTCTACCGGGACATATTATGAAAAACTGTTTTTT. This gives the protein CASSSTGTYYEKLFF.

The J gene is TRBJ2-7, the V gene TRBV9, with D possibly called TRBD1 or TRBD2 (5 bases each). The germline V and J ends were trimmed by 3 bases and 6 bases, with 16 bases remaining between them. Germline-derived CDR1 and CDR2 are SGDLS and YYNGEE. This CDR3 region has 14 residues. For the CDR3, the DNA is TGTGCCAGCAGCGCGTCGGGACCAGTCTCCGAGCAGTACTTC. This sequence encodes CASSASGPVSEQYF.

As to this clonotype: A read error may account for a junction end that differs from germline. The chain is built from TRBV7-3 and TRBJ2-7; D is undetermined. This CDR3 has 14 amino acids. Germline loops: CDR1 SGHTA, CDR2 FQGTGA. The CDR3 loop reads CASSVSRPHYELFF. The CDR3 nucleotides read TGTGCCAGCAGCGTGAGCAGGCCACACTACGAGCTGTTCTTC.

This clonotype has a count of ten or more. The chain combines TRBV25-1 with TRBJ1-3, with D tentatively TRBD1 (6 bases). CDR1 and CDR2 (germline): MGHDK, SYGVNS. V was clipped by 5 bases and J by 9 bases, with 20 bases between them. The CDR3 is 15 residues long. The CDR3 spells CASSPPTGKVGTIYF. In DNA, the CDR3 is TGTGCCAGCAGTCCTCCAACAGGGAAAGTTGGCACCATATATTTT.

On this clonotype itself: Because it lacks the conserved phenylalanine or tryptophan at the end, this CDR3 is likely a read error. No DNA is shown, since the ends of the CDR3 on it are uncertain; the CDR3 is the one TCRdb lists. V gene TRBV9 combines with J gene TRBJ2-5; the D segment call TRBD1 is taken from the table without a DNA check. The CDR3 is 12 residues long, ends included. Germline lookup yields CDR1 SGDLS and CDR2 YYNGEE. This CDR3 is CASSVDRAYGYI.

The J gene is TRBJ1-2, the V gene TRBV12-3 or TRBV12-4, with D unclear. V was trimmed by 3 bases and J by 5 bases, leaving 10 bases between them. The CDR3 sequence is 13 residues long. CDR3 protein: CASSFSPGYGYTF. CDR3 nucleotide sequence: TGTGCCAGCAGTTTTTCCCCAGGATATGGCTACACCTTC.

This sequence joins TRBV9 and TRBJ2-3, with D perhaps TRBD2 (6 bases). This CDR3 is 16 amino acids long. V gave up 1 base and J gave up 2 bases, with 14 bases separating them. CDR1 and CDR2 from the germline V gene are SGDLS and YYNGEE. CDR3 nucleotide sequence: TGTGCCAGCAGCGTACGGCGCGGGGCGAACACAGATACGCAGTATTTT. Amino acids: CASSVRRGANTDTQYF.